This entry lists 21 T cell receptor beta chains sequenced from one sample in a study of CD8 T cells in Susac syndrome. An amount of RNA that ranged from roughly 0.45 to 1 ug was reverse transcribed with random hexamers. MiXCR, applied by TCRdb to the immunoSEQ multiplex PCR reads, yields one record per CDR3 protein. The sample carries some 130,000 distinct CDR3 sequences, 95% recorded once. The sequenced sample consisted of CD8+ T cells from PBMCs. Source of these receptors: a human donor with Susac syndrome.

This clonotype was seen a few times. The chain's CDR3 is CASRPGSADTQYF. CDR3 DNA: TGTGCCAGCAGGCCCGGGAGCGCAGATACGCAGTATTTT. The V gene is TRBV12-3 or TRBV12-4, the J gene TRBJ2-3; possibly TRBD2 for D (6 bases). The CDR3 covers 13 residues. V dropped 6 bases and J dropped 4 bases, with 11 bases sitting between them.

The V gene is TRBV9, the J gene TRBJ1-1; D not certain. The CDR3 length is 14 residues. Trimming left V 4 bases short and J 1 base short, with 11 bases between. The germline V gene has CDR1 SGDLS and CDR2 YYNGEE. CDR3 coding DNA: TGTGCCAGCAGCCACCCCCGAGGGAACACTGAAGCTTTCTTT. It yields the protein CASSHPRGNTEAFF. Complete variable domain (other parts from reference TRBV9 and TRBJ1-1): DSGVTQTPKHLITATGQRVTLRCSPRSGDLSVYWYQQSLDQGLQFLIQYYNGEERAKGNILERFSAQQFPDLHSELNLSSLELGDSALYFCASSHPRGNTEAFFGQGTRLTVV.

This chain connects TRBV20-1 to TRBJ2-1, with 8 bases fitting TRBD1. Germline loops: CDR1 DFQATT, CDR2 SNEGSKA (reference sequence). V lost 5 bases to trimming and J lost 6 bases; unmatched junction nucleotides: 3. The CDR3 has 12 residues. The chain's CDR3 is CSADRGGNEQFF. Written as DNA, the CDR3 is TGCAGTGCTGACAGGGGAGGCAATGAGCAGTTCTTC.

CDR3 DNA: TGCAGCGTTGAAGACCCGACGCGCGGGAGAGTCTACAATGAGCAGTTCTTC. Translating it yields CSVEDPTRGRVYNEQFF. The chain carries TRBV29-1 and TRBJ2-1, with 7 positions matching TRBD2. V dropped 0 bases and J dropped 3; count of bases not matched to a gene: 11. Germline assignment: CDR1 SQVTM and CDR2 ANQGSEA. This CDR3 comprises 17 residues.

J is TRBJ2-1 and V is TRBV29-1; 11 bases line up with TRBD2. The CDR3 consists of 18 residues. V was clipped by 2 bases and J by 0 bases; unmatched bases: 9. The germline V gene has CDR1 SQVTM and CDR2 ANQGSEA. CDR3 DNA: TGCAGCGTTGAAAATCCGGGACTAGCGGCCAGCTCCTACAATGAGCAGTTCTTC. It specifies CSVENPGLAASSYNEQFF.

The V call is TRBV2, the J call TRBJ2-1, with TRBD2 matching over 7 bases. CDR1 is SNHLY, CDR2 FYNNEI, per germline. The CDR3 spans 11 residues. Losses at the gene ends were 10 bases for V and 6 bases for J; bases not matched to a gene: 3. The CDR3 sequence: CATPSGNEQFF. CDR3 nucleotide sequence: TGTGCCACCCCTAGCGGCAATGAGCAGTTCTTC.

The chain employs TRBV30 and TRBJ2-7; D tentatively fits TRBD1 or TRBD2 (6 bases each). The CDR3 length is 13 residues. Germline CDR1 is GTSNPN and CDR2 is SVGIG (reference sequence). Trimming took 5 bases from V and 7 from J, leaving 18 bases between them. This chain's CDR3 is CAWDVGGSVEQYF. CDR3 sequence (DNA): TGTGCCTGGGACGTGGGGGGCTCGGTTGAGCAGTACTTC.

V gene TRBV20-1 combines with J gene TRBJ2-7; 8 bases agree with TRBD1. The CDR3 runs to 14 residues. J lost 3 bases, V lost 0 bases, and 4 bases had no gene match. From germline, CDR1 is DFQATT and CDR2 SNEGSKA (reference sequence). The CDR3 nucleotides are TGCAGTGCTAGAGATCACAGGGGGAGCTACGAGCAGTACTTC. Translating gives CSARDHRGSYEQYF.

The chain links TRBV19 to TRBJ2-1, with a weak D call TRBD2 (6 bases). Germline loops: CDR1 LNHDA, CDR2 SQIVND (reference sequence). CDR3 length: 15 amino acids. V was clipped by 7 bases and J by 3 bases, with 16 bases between them. The CDR3 loop reads CASTDGASVYNEQFF. CDR3 in DNA: TGTGCCAGTACCGATGGGGCTAGCGTCTACAATGAGCAGTTCTTC.

The rearrangement joins TRBV11-3 to TRBJ2-1; unclear D gene. Trimming cost V 5 bases and J 9 bases, with 23 bases left between them. This CDR3 has 16 residues. CDR1 and CDR2 from the germline V gene are SGHNT and YENEEA. The CDR3 is CASSATGLSLDPEQFF. The CDR3 nucleotides read TGTGCCAGCAGCGCGACCGGGCTCTCACTCGATCCTGAGCAGTTCTTC. The full variable domain, with the rest looked up from reference TRBV11-3 and TRBJ2-1, is EAGVVQSPRYKIIEKKQPVAFWCNPISGHNTLYWYLQNLGQGPELLIRYENEEAVDDSQLPKDRFSAERLKGVDSTLKIQPAELGDSAVYLCASSATGLSLDPEQFFGPGTRLTVL.

The chain carries TRBV11-1 and TRBJ2-2, with 9 bases aligning to TRBD1. Trimming took 5 bases from V and 3 from J; bases not matched to a gene: 7. Per the germline V gene, CDR1 is SGHAT and CDR2 is FQDESV (reference sequence). This CDR3 is 16 amino acids long. CDR3 sequence reads: CASSPGQGLYTGELFF. For the CDR3, the DNA is TGTGCCAGCAGCCCAGGACAGGGGCTTTACACCGGGGAGCTGTTTTTT.

This clonotype was seen only once. This chain uses TRBV20-1 with TRBJ2-7; TRBD2 matches 10 bases. The CDR3 covers 15 residues. CDR1 DFQATT and CDR2 SNEGSKA come from the germline V gene (reference sequence). The V and J ends lost 0 bases and 2 bases, in that order; junction bases with no gene match: 4. This CDR3 is CSARDATSGPYEQYF. The DNA for the CDR3 is TGCAGTGCTAGAGACGCGACTAGCGGGCCCTACGAGCAGTACTTC.

The chain combines TRBV19 with TRBJ2-5; perhaps D is TRBD1 or TRBD2 (5 bases each). This CDR3 is 14 amino acids long. Germline loops: CDR1 LNHDA, CDR2 SQIVND (reference sequence). With 7 bases removed from V and 4 bases from J, the gap between germline ends came to 16 bases. CDR3 DNA sequence: TGTGCCAGTACCCGGGACGAGGGAAGAGAGACCCAGTACTTC. Residues: CASTRDEGRETQYF.

The gene calls are TRBV27 and TRBJ2-7; possible D gene TRBD2, 5 bases. The CDR3 consists of 14 residues. Germline assignment: CDR1 MNHEY and CDR2 SMNVEV (reference sequence). The V end was cut by 6 bases, the J end by 2 bases, with 14 bases between. CDR3 protein: CASSPERVPYEQYF. The CDR3 DNA reads TGTGCCAGCAGCCCCGAGAGGGTCCCCTACGAGCAGTACTTC.

This clonotype was counted only a few times. The chain employs TRBV12-3 or TRBV12-4 and TRBJ1-1; D is possibly TRBD1 (6 bases). Trimming shortened V by 6 bases and J by 4 bases, and 12 bases separated the two germline ends. CDR3 length: 13 residues. The CDR3 is CASSPTGSTEAFF. The CDR3 region has the DNA TGTGCCAGCAGCCCTACAGGGAGCACTGAAGCTTTCTTT.

As for this clonotype: Sequence at one end of the junction differs from germline and may be a read error. CDR3 sequence: CASSLYYDEQFF. CDR3 nucleotide sequence: TGTGCCAGCAGCTTGTACTACGATGAGCAGTTCTTC. The rearrangement links TRBV5-6 to TRBJ2-1; D is uncertain. CDR3 size: 12 residues. Germline loops: CDR1 SGHDT, CDR2 YYEEEE.

CDR3 sequence reads: CASSPLQGNTGELFF. CDR3 bases: TGCGCCAGCAGCCCTCTACAGGGCAACACCGGGGAGCTGTTTTTT. This chain uses TRBV4-1 with TRBJ2-2; possibly TRBD1 for D (6 bases). Germline CDR1 reads MGHRA; CDR2 reads YSYEKL. This CDR3 contains 15 residues. The ends were cut back, 4 bases at V and 2 bases at J, with 11 bases in the middle.

J is TRBJ2-3 and V is TRBV30, with D uncertain. V lost 0 bases to trimming and J lost 3 bases, with 7 bases between them. This CDR3 region has 13 residues. Germline V gene data show CDR1 as GTSNPN and CDR2 as SVGIG (reference sequence). The CDR3: CAWSVSLTDTQYF. Here the CDR3 DNA reads TGTGCCTGGAGTGTTAGCTTAACAGATACGCAGTATTTT.

J is TRBJ1-1 and V is TRBV6-6; D is perhaps TRBD1 (5 bases). In germline, CDR1 is MNHNY, CDR2 SVGAGI (reference sequence). Trimming took off 8 bases at V and 7 bases at J, with 17 bases between the two ends. This CDR3 is 13 amino acids long. CDR3 DNA: TGTGCCAGCGGATACCTGGGGGGGAGTGAAGCTTTCTTT. Encoded protein: CASGYLGGSEAFF.

This sequence joins TRBV28 and TRBJ2-7, with D perhaps TRBD1 (6 bases). Per the germline V gene, CDR1 is MDHEN and CDR2 is SYDVKM. The V end was cut by 6 bases, the J end by 4 bases, with 19 bases between. This CDR3 region has 15 residues. In nucleotides, the CDR3 is TGTGCCAGCAGGAGTACAGGGACCCCGATGTACGAGCAGTACTTC. Encoded protein: CASRSTGTPMYEQYF.

The chain employs TRBV5-1 and TRBJ2-7, with TRBD1 matching 7 bases. Per the germline V gene, CDR1 is SGHRS and CDR2 is YFSETQ. The CDR3 has 14 amino acids. V lost 4 bases and J lost 2; bases outside the gene matches: 6. For the CDR3, the DNA is TGCGCCAGCAGCGAGGGGGACAGCACCTACGAGCAGTACTTC. Its translation is CASSEGDSTYEQYF.